The 27 T cell receptor beta chains reported below all come from one sample, sequenced in a study of vaccination and CD4 T cells after COVID-19. Sequencing of DNA taken from cultured CD4+ T cells relied on the Oncomine TCR Beta short-read assay. MiXCR was run by TCRdb on the PCR reads, yielding one entry per CDR3 protein. Here the sample spans over 20,000 distinct CDR3 sequences, roughly 42% being singletons. Antigen specificity for these receptors is unknown. Specified treatment: roughly ten-day PBMC culture with coronavirus spike peptide pools or control peptides (ViraFEST assay). The specimen was CD4+ T cells from blood, cultured in vitro. All receptors come from a human donor who had recovered from COVID-19.

This clonotype has a handful of counts. The chain is built from TRBV29-1 and TRBJ1-5, with TRBD1 as a possible D gene (6 bases). V lost 1 base, J lost 7 bases, and 14 bases lay in between. This CDR3 spans 14 amino acids. Germline lookup yields CDR1 SQVTM and CDR2 ANQGSEA. The CDR3 nucleotides are TGCAGCGTTGAAGGGGGGGCGCCGGGGCAGCCCCAGCATTTT. Protein sequence: CSVEGGAPGQPQHF.

V usage is TRBV5-6 and J usage is TRBJ1-2; perhaps TRBD1 as D (5 bases). The CDR3 totals 11 residues. In germline, CDR1 is SGHDT, CDR2 YYEEEE. The ends were cut back, 1 base at V and 14 bases at J, with 12 bases in the middle. The CDR3, as DNA: TGTGCCAGCAGCTTGAGGCAGGGAGGGACCTTC. Its translation is CASSLRQGGTF.

This chain uses TRBV30 with TRBJ2-7; D is unresolved. The germline V gene encodes CDR1 GTSNPN and CDR2 SVGIG (reference sequence). V gave up 5 bases and J gave up 0 bases, with 20 bases separating them. The CDR3 is made up of 16 amino acids. The CDR3 DNA follows: TGTGCCTGGGGGCATAAGGCAGGCGAAAGCTCCTACGAGCAGTACTTC. Protein sequence: CAWGHKAGESSYEQYF.

This chain joins TRBV12-3 or TRBV12-4 and TRBJ1-5; TRBD1 might be the D (5 bases). Trimming left V 10 bases short and J 0 bases short, with 19 bases between. This CDR3 spans 16 amino acids. The CDR3 sequence is CANSSSGGRSNQPQHF. DNA of the CDR3: TGTGCCAACAGCTCTAGTGGGGGACGTAGCAATCAGCCCCAGCATTTT.

V and J are TRBV10-2 and TRBJ1-1; D not resolved. The length of the CDR3 is 12 residues. Germline V gene data show CDR1 as WSHSY and CDR2 as SAAADI. V was clipped by 2 bases and J by 6 bases, with 7 bases between them. CDR3 amino acids: CASSERFSEAFF. Here the CDR3 DNA reads TGCGCCAGCAGTGAGAGATTTTCTGAAGCTTTCTTT.

Only a few counts were recorded for this clonotype. V and J are TRBV19 and TRBJ1-5; maybe TRBD1 (5 bases). Trimming took 3 bases from V and 6 from J, leaving 9 bases between them. The CDR3 loop spans 13 amino acids. Germline V CDR1 and CDR2: LNHDA, SQIVND (reference sequence). The CDR3 region is CASSMTVPQPQHF. The DNA of the CDR3 is TGTGCCAGTAGTATGACAGTGCCTCAGCCCCAGCATTTT.

This clonotype was found a few times. The V gene is TRBV2, the J gene TRBJ2-2; D is uncertain. The CDR3 extends over 13 amino acids. V dropped 8 bases and J dropped 3 bases, with 10 bases sitting between them. The germline V gene encodes CDR1 SNHLY and CDR2 FYNNEI. CDR3 in amino acids: CASSGPYTGELFF. In DNA form, the CDR3 reads TGTGCCAGCTCCGGGCCCTACACCGGGGAGCTGTTTTTT.

V and J are TRBV10-2 and TRBJ2-7; D unclear. Germline values: CDR1 WSHSY, CDR2 SAAADI. This CDR3 contains 13 residues. The ends were cut back, 6 bases at V and 0 bases at J, with 9 bases in the middle. The CDR3 DNA reads as TGCGCCAGCAGGGGGTTCAGCTCCTACGAGCAGTACTTC. This codes for CASRGFSSYEQYF.

The chain is built from TRBV7-9 and TRBJ2-7, with D perhaps TRBD1 (6 bases). Trimming took off 1 base at V and 0 bases at J, with 13 bases between the two ends. Germline CDR1 is SEHNR and CDR2 is FQNEAQ (reference sequence). The length of the CDR3 is 16 residues. The CDR3 loop reads CASSLGGTKSSYEQYF. The DNA for the CDR3 is TGTGCCAGCAGCTTAGGGGGGACAAAAAGCTCCTACGAGCAGTACTTC.

In its sample, this clonotype was seen a few times. The rearrangement joins TRBV7-9 to TRBJ2-3, with a weak D call TRBD1 (5 bases). The CDR3 loop spans 15 amino acids. Germline V lookup: CDR1 SEHNR, CDR2 FQNEAQ (reference sequence). Trimming cost V 0 bases and J 3 bases, with 10 bases left between them. This CDR3 reads CASSLAGRVTDTQYF. The DNA for the CDR3 is TGTGCCAGCAGCTTAGCCGGCAGGGTTACAGATACGCAGTATTTT. Complete variable domain (other parts from reference TRBV7-9 and TRBJ2-3): DTGVSQNPRHKITKRGQNVTFRCDPISEHNRLYWYRQTLGQGPEFLTYFQNEAQLEKSRLLSDRFSAERPKGSFSTLEIQRTEQGDSAMYLCASSLAGRVTDTQYFGPGTRLTVL.

The rearrangement uses TRBV2 and TRBJ2-3, with 13 bases lining up with TRBD2. The germline V gene has CDR1 SNHLY and CDR2 FYNNEI. There are 16 residues in the CDR3. The ends lost 6 bases at V and 0 bases at J; junction bases unmatched: 3. CDR3 region: CASRTSGGLSTDTQYF. In DNA form, the CDR3 reads TGTGCCAGCAGGACTAGCGGGGGGCTCAGCACAGATACGCAGTATTTT.

The chain links TRBV18 to TRBJ2-1; 9 nucleotides agree with TRBD2. The CDR3 runs 16 residues. J was trimmed by 4 bases and V by 1 base; bases with no gene match: 5. CDR1 and CDR2 (germline): KGHSH, LQKENI. The CDR3 is CASSPRAGGAYNEQFF. The CDR3 DNA is TGTGCCAGCTCACCACGGGCGGGAGGGGCATACAATGAGCAGTTCTTC.

This chain connects TRBV20-1 to TRBJ2-3; 10 nucleotides line up with TRBD2. Trimming took 0 bases from V and 6 from J; bases not matched to a gene: 9. The CDR3 is 16 residues long. From germline, CDR1 is DFQATT and CDR2 SNEGSKA (reference sequence). CDR3: CSARDSASGGGDTQYF. CDR3 DNA sequence: TGCAGTGCTAGAGATTCGGCTAGCGGGGGCGGGGATACGCAGTATTTT.

V gene TRBV5-1 combines with J gene TRBJ2-7; 8 bases fit TRBD1. J gave up 1 base and V 5 bases, and 8 bases lay outside the gene matches. Germline CDR1 reads SGHRS; CDR2 reads YFSETQ. The CDR3 consists of 15 residues. The CDR3: CASRAQGEGSYEQYF. DNA of the CDR3: TGCGCCAGCAGGGCACAGGGGGAAGGATCCTACGAGCAGTACTTC.

The CDR3 DNA follows: TGTGCCAGCAGTGAAGGCGGATTGAACACTGAAGCTTTCTTT. Protein sequence: CASSEGGLNTEAFF. The rearrangement uses TRBV6-1 and TRBJ1-1; D remains ambiguous. The V and J ends lost 1 base and 0 bases respectively, with 6 bases between them. This CDR3 is built from 14 residues. In germline, CDR1 is MNHNS, CDR2 SASEGT.

This clonotype has just one count. The V call is TRBV12-3 or TRBV12-4, the J call TRBJ1-5; TRBD1 matches 8 bases. The CDR3 totals 17 residues. After removal of 3 bases from V and 6 bases from J, the junction contained 13 bases not matched to a gene. The CDR3 reads CASSFRRGQGGGQPQHF. The CDR3 DNA reads as TGTGCCAGCAGTTTTCGGCGAGGACAGGGAGGGGGTCAGCCCCAGCATTTT.

This clonotype showed up just a few times. The chain carries TRBV2 and TRBJ2-6; 7 nucleotides align to TRBD2. This CDR3 comprises 17 residues. Germline CDR1 reads SNHLY; CDR2 reads FYNNEI. V was clipped by 7 bases and J by 3 bases; unmatched bases: 12. CDR3 residues: CASTPQWGGRGANVLTF. In DNA form, the CDR3 reads TGTGCCAGCACCCCCCAGTGGGGAGGGCGTGGGGCCAACGTCCTGACTTTC.

The genes are TRBV2 and TRBJ2-3, with 7 bases identical to TRBD1. There are 16 residues in the CDR3. The germline V gene encodes CDR1 SNHLY and CDR2 FYNNEI. Trimming removed 6 bases from V and 2 bases from J; junction bases left unmatched: 11. CDR3 loop: CASSGSTGSATDTQYF. The CDR3 bases are TGTGCCAGCAGCGGCTCGACAGGGTCGGCCACAGATACGCAGTATTTT. The whole variable domain, remainder taken from reference TRBV2 and TRBJ2-3, is EPEVTQTPSHQVTQMGQEVILRCVPISNHLYFYWYRQILGQKVEFLVSFYNNEISEKSEIFDDQFSVERPDGSNFTLKIRSTKLEDSAMYFCASSGSTGSATDTQYFGPGTRLTVL.

This clonotype was recorded once. The V and J genes are TRBV28 and TRBJ2-3; D possibly corresponds to TRBD1 (6 bases). Trimming took 5 bases from V and 1 from J, leaving 13 bases between them. Germline CDR1 and CDR2: MDHEN and SYDVKM. This CDR3 has 15 amino acids. CDR3 residues: CASSPTGLGTDTQYF. The DNA for the CDR3 is TGTGCCAGCAGTCCTACAGGGTTGGGCACAGATACGCAGTATTTT.

The rearrangement links TRBV20-1 to TRBJ2-3; 16 positions agree with TRBD2. CDR1 is DFQATT, CDR2 SNEGSKA, per germline (reference sequence). This CDR3 spans 18 amino acids. Trimming cost V 2 bases and J 0 bases; bases outside gene matches: 5. The DNA of the CDR3 is TGCAGTGCTAGATCGGGGACTAGCGGGAGGGATAGCACAGATACGCAGTATTTT. This translates into CSARSGTSGRDSTDTQYF.

This clonotype was observed a single time. The CDR3 DNA is TGTGCCAGCAGCCACCAGACAGGGTTGGGTGGCTACACCTTC. Protein: CASSHQTGLGGYTF. The chain is built from TRBV3-1 and TRBJ1-2; 7 nucleotides match TRBD1. Per the germline V gene, CDR1 is LGHDT and CDR2 is YNNKEL (reference sequence). The V and J ends lost 3 bases and 7 bases, in that order; junction bases with no gene match: 8. CDR3 length: 14 amino acids. The complete variable domain, with remaining parts taken from reference TRBV3-1 and TRBJ1-2, reads DTAVSQTPKYLVTQMGNDKSIKCEQNLGHDTMYWYKQDSKKFLKIMFSYNNKELIINETVPNRFSPKSPDKAHLNLHINSLELGDSAVYFCASSHQTGLGGYTFGSGTRLTVV.

This chain links TRBV5-5 with TRBJ2-7, with D possibly being TRBD2 (6 bases). With 4 bases removed from V and 8 bases from J, the gap between germline ends came to 16 bases. The germline V gene has CDR1 SGHKS and CDR2 YYEKEE (reference sequence). The CDR3 is made up of 13 amino acids. The chain's CDR3 is CASSPGTSTKQYF. The CDR3 DNA sequence: TGTGCCAGCAGCCCAGGGACTTCCACCAAGCAGTACTTC.

The chain combines TRBV20-1 with TRBJ2-4; D might be TRBD1 or TRBD2, each matching 5 bases. CDR1 is DFQATT, CDR2 SNEGSKA, per germline (reference sequence). Trimming removed 2 bases at V and 4 bases at J, with 18 bases between. This CDR3 comprises 16 residues. Here the CDR3 DNA reads TGCAGTGCTAGATTCCTAATGGGGGATTATAAAAACATTCAGTACTTC. Amino acid sequence: CSARFLMGDYKNIQYF.

The chain has TRBV20-1 and TRBJ2-7; 8 nucleotides align to TRBD1. V trimming: 3 bases; J trimming: 6 bases; junction bases outside the gene matches: 10. Per the germline V gene, CDR1 is DFQATT and CDR2 is SNEGSKA (reference sequence). The CDR3 spans 14 residues. CDR3 amino acids: CSARRATGGGEQYF. The CDR3 coding sequence is TGCAGTGCTAGGAGGGCTACAGGGGGTGGCGAGCAGTACTTC.

CDR3 region: CSASAGAGNSPLHF. The CDR3, as DNA: TGCAGTGCTAGTGCTGGGGCAGGGAATTCACCCCTCCACTTT. The J gene is TRBJ1-6, the V gene TRBV20-1; D is perhaps TRBD1 (5 bases). Germline V gene lookup returns CDR1 DFQATT and CDR2 SNEGSKA (reference sequence). The CDR3 sequence is 14 residues long. The V gene lost 3 bases and the J gene lost 7 bases, with 13 bases spanning the gap.

The CDR3 bases are TGTGCCAGCAGAAATATCCAGGGGGCAGCAGCTTTCTTT. Translated, it gives CASRNIQGAAAFF. This chain connects TRBV28 to TRBJ1-1; 8 nucleotides agree with TRBD1. This CDR3 region has 13 residues. J lost 10 bases, V lost 6 bases, and 10 bases had no gene match. Germline V lookup: CDR1 MDHEN, CDR2 SYDVKM.

A few counts support this clonotype. This sequence joins TRBV28 and TRBJ1-3; 7 bases line up with TRBD1. Germline lookup yields CDR1 MDHEN and CDR2 SYDVKM. The CDR3 consists of 15 residues. The V gene end was trimmed by 5 bases and the J gene end by 0 bases; junction bases not matched to a gene: 4. The CDR3 sequence is CASSPQGGSGNTIYF. Written as DNA, the CDR3 is TGTGCCAGCAGTCCCCAGGGGGGCTCTGGAAACACCATATATTTT.